Included here is one TCR beta chain sequence, with context. Antigen specificity is unknown. This sample was taken from a study of T cell responses to AZD1222 COVID-19 vaccine. Study-wide results and limits: Targets within unmutated variant regions were reportedly found for nearly half of spike-specific TCRs. Recipients of AZD1222 seropositive at baseline numbered only 5 to 7. The donor group comprised mostly white British people and more females; the analysis possibly underestimated clonal diversity.

Some clones are missing from TCRdb's copy, which holds only in-frame ones; the method was immunoSEQ multiplex PCR. The repertoire holds approximately 100,000 clones, with 85% as singletons. Analyses pooled second doses at about 4 or about 12 weeks. Germline V gene lookup returns CDR1 ENHRY and CDR2 SYGVKD. This CDR3 is 17 amino acids long. Between the trimmed V and J ends, which lost 0 bases and 0 bases, there was a span of 14 bases. The sequences come from peripheral blood, collected 28 days after the second AZD1222 dose. The sequence was obtained from an adult who received the AZD1222 COVID-19 vaccine. The chain joins TRBV10-3 to TRBJ2-5; the D call may be TRBD1 or TRBD2 (5 bases each). Here the CDR3 reads CAISESGTSGNQETQYF. The CDR3 DNA sequence: TGTGCCATCAGTGAGTCTGGGACCTCGGGGAACCAAGAGACCCAGTACTTC.